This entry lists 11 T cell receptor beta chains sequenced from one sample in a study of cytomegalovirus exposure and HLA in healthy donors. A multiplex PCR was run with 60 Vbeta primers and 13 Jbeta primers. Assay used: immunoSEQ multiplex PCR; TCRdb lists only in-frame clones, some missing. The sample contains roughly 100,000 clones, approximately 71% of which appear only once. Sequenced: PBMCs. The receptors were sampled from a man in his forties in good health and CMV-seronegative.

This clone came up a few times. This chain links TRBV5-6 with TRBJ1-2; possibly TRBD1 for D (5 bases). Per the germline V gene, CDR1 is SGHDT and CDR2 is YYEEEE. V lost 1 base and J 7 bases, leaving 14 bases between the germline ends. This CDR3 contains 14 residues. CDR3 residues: CASSLRAGFIGYTF. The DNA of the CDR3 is TGTGCCAGCAGCTTGCGGGCAGGGTTTATTGGCTACACCTTC. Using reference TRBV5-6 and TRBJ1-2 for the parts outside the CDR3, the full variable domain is DAGVTQSPTHLIKTRGQQVTLRCSPKSGHDTVSWYQQALGQGPQFIFQYYEEEERQRGNFPDRFSGHQFPNYSSELNVNALLLGDSALYLCASSLRAGFIGYTFGSGTRLTVV.

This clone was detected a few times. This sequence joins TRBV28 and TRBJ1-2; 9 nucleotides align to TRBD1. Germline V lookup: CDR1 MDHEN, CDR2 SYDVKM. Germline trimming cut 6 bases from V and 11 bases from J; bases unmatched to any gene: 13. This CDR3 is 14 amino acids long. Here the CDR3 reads CASRVQGAGGAYTF. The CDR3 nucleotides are TGTGCCAGCAGGGTACAGGGGGCCGGGGGGGCATACACCTTC.

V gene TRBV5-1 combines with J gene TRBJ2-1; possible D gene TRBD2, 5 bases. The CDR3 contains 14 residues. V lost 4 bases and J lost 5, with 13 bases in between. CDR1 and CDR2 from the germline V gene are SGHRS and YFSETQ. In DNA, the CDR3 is TGCGCCAGCAGCCCCCGCGGGCAGAACAATGAGCAGTTCTTC. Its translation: CASSPRGQNNEQFF. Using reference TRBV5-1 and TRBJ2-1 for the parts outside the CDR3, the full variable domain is KAGVTQTPRYLIKTRGQQVTLSCSPISGHRSVSWYQQTPGQGLQFLFEYFSETQRNKGNFPGRFSGRQFSNSRSEMNVSTLELGDSALYLCASSPRGQNNEQFFGPGTRLTVL.

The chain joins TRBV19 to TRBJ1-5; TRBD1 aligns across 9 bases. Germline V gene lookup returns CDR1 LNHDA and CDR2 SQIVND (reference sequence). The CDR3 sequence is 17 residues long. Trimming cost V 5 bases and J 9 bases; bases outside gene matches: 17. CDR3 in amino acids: CASSAFGTGRPLGPQHF. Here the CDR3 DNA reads TGTGCCAGTAGTGCCTTCGGGACAGGGCGGCCCCTAGGGCCCCAGCATTTT.

CDR3 in amino acids: CASRSGTGNQPQHF. The CDR3 region has the DNA TGTGCCAGCAGATCCGGGACAGGTAATCAGCCCCAGCATTTT. The chain employs TRBV7-2 and TRBJ1-5, with 8 positions matching TRBD1. CDR3 length equals 14 residues. Trimming removed 6 bases from V and 4 bases from J; junction bases left unmatched: 5. Germline values: CDR1 SGHTA, CDR2 FQGNSA.

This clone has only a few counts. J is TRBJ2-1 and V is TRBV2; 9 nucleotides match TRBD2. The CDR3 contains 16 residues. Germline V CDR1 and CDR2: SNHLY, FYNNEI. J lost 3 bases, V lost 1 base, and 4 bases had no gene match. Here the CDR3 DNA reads TGTGCCAGCAGTGAAGTAAGACTAGCGGTCTACAATGAGCAGTTCTTC. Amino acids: CASSEVRLAVYNEQFF.

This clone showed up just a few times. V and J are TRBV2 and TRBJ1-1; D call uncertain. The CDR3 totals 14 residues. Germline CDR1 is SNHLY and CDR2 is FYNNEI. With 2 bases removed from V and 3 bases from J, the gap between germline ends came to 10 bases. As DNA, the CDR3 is TGTGCCAGCAGTGAATCCTGGCTCGACACTGAAGCTTTCTTT. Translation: CASSESWLDTEAFF.

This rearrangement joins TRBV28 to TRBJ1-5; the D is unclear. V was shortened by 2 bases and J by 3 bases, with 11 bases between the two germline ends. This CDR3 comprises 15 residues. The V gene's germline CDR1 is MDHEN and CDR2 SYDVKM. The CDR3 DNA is TGTGCCAGCAGTTTACCGCCACAGCTCAATCAGCCCCAGCATTTT. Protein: CASSLPPQLNQPQHF. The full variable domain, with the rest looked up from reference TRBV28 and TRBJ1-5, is DVKVTQSSRYLVKRTGEKVFLECVQDMDHENMFWYRQDPGLGLRLIYFSYDVKMKEKGDIPEGYSVSREKKERFSLILESASTNQTSMYLCASSLPPQLNQPQHFGDGTRLSIL.

CDR3 bases: TGCGCCAGCAGCTTGGACCCAGGGGGCAACACTGAAGCTTTCTTT. Protein sequence: CASSLDPGGNTEAFF. The chain has TRBV5-1 and TRBJ1-1, with 8 positions matching TRBD1. The V gene end was trimmed by 0 bases and the J gene end by 2 bases; junction bases not matched to a gene: 3. The CDR3 totals 15 residues. CDR1 and CDR2 from the germline V gene are SGHRS and YFSETQ.

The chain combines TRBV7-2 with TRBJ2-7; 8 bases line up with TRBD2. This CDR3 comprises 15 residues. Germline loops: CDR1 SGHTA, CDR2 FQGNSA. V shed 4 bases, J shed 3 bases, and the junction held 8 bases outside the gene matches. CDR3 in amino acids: CASSSPRGGFYEQYF. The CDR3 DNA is TGTGCCAGCAGCTCTCCTCGGGGGGGTTTCTACGAGCAGTACTTC.

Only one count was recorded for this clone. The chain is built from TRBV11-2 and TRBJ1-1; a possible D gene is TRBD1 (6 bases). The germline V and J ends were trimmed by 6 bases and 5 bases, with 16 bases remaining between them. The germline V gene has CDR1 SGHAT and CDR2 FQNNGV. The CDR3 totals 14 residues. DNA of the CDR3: TGTGCCAGCAGACGGGCAGGGGAGATGACTGAAGCTTTCTTT. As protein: CASRRAGEMTEAFF.